What follows are 18 T cell receptor beta chains derived from one specimen sequenced in a study of lymphopenia after photon versus proton radiotherapy. The assay was immunoSEQ multiplex PCR, and TCRdb's table has in-frame clones only and misses some. The repertoire holds about 40,000 clones, with around 84% as singletons. Specimen: peripheral blood, collected from a patient treated with proton-based radiotherapy. All receptors derive from a woman between 65 and 79 years old with pancreatic cancer. Some clones in this sample may be carry-over from other donors' samples.

V usage is TRBV5-1 and J usage is TRBJ1-6; D is unclear. This CDR3 contains 14 residues. CDR1 is SGHRS, CDR2 YFSETQ, per germline. Trimming stripped 4 bases from V and 5 bases from J, with 10 bases between. The CDR3 reads CASSLLGDNSPLHF. DNA for the CDR3: TGCGCCAGCAGCCTCCTTGGGGATAATTCACCCCTCCACTTT.

The chain combines TRBV5-1 with TRBJ2-7; D gene unclear. The CDR3 has 13 residues. The V end lost 0 bases, the J end lost 7 bases, and 11 bases lay between the germline ends. The germline gives CDR1 SGHRS, CDR2 YFSETQ. The DNA for the CDR3 is TGCGCCAGCAGCTTGGAGTCCCTGGATGAGCAGTACTTC. This sequence encodes CASSLESLDEQYF.

The chain combines TRBV10-3 with TRBJ1-2, with TRBD1 identical over 8 bases. The V gene's germline CDR1 is ENHRY and CDR2 SYGVKD. This CDR3 spans 13 amino acids. Trimming cost V 4 bases and J 2 bases; bases outside gene matches: 0. CDR3: CAISGDRNYGYTF. The CDR3 DNA reads TGTGCCATCAGTGGGGACAGGAACTATGGCTACACCTTC.

V gene TRBV5-4 combines with J gene TRBJ2-2; 10 bases match TRBD2. This CDR3 region has 16 residues. CDR1 is SGHNT and CDR2 is YYREEE in the germline V gene (reference sequence). Trimming removed 4 bases from V and 7 bases from J; junction bases left unmatched: 10. The CDR3 region has the DNA TGTGCCAGCAGCCCTCTGACTAGCGGGCGCGGCGGGGAGCTGTTTTTT. Protein sequence: CASSPLTSGRGGELFF.

V is TRBV5-1 and J is TRBJ2-1; TRBD1 matches 10 bases. V was pared by 0 bases and J by 7 bases, with 4 bases of the junction left unmatched. The CDR3 spans 15 residues. Germline V gives CDR1 SGHRS, CDR2 YFSETQ. This chain's CDR3 is CASSLVGQGVNEQFF. CDR3 coding DNA: TGCGCCAGCAGCTTGGTAGGACAGGGGGTAAATGAGCAGTTCTTC. Filled out from reference TRBV5-1 and TRBJ2-1, the complete variable domain reads KAGVTQTPRYLIKTRGQQVTLSCSPISGHRSVSWYQQTPGQGLQFLFEYFSETQRNKGNFPGRFSGRQFSNSRSEMNVSTLELGDSALYLCASSLVGQGVNEQFFGPGTRLTVL.

This chain joins TRBV2 and TRBJ1-6; D uncertain. This CDR3 is 14 amino acids long. With 7 bases removed from V and 1 base from J, the gap between germline ends came to 8 bases. Looked up from germline, CDR1 is SNHLY and CDR2 is FYNNEI. In nucleotides, the CDR3 is TGTGCCAGCACCCAAAGGTCCTATAATTCACCCCTCCACTTT. Encoded protein: CASTQRSYNSPLHF.

The chain employs TRBV7-8 and TRBJ2-7, with 10 nucleotides matching TRBD2. Trimming at V came to 0 bases and at J to 1 base, leaving 9 bases not matched to a gene. The CDR3 totals 18 residues. Germline V gene sequence: CDR1 SGHVS, CDR2 FQNEAQ. The CDR3 loop reads CASSLAWTSGSNSYEQYF. The CDR3 coding sequence is TGTGCCAGCAGCTTAGCTTGGACTAGCGGCAGCAATTCCTACGAGCAGTACTTC.

The CDR3 DNA follows: TGTGCCAGCAGTGATAGGACAGGGGGCACAGATACGCAGTATTTT. This translates into CASSDRTGGTDTQYF. The V and J genes are TRBV2 and TRBJ2-3, with 9 positions matching TRBD1. Germline-derived CDR1 and CDR2 are SNHLY and FYNNEI. After removal of 3 bases from V and 1 base from J, the junction contained 2 bases not matched to a gene. CDR3 length equals 15 residues. The entire variable domain, with the rest obtained from reference TRBV2 and TRBJ2-3, is as follows: EPEVTQTPSHQVTQMGQEVILRCVPISNHLYFYWYRQILGQKVEFLVSFYNNEISEKSEIFDDQFSVERPDGSNFTLKIRSTKLEDSAMYFCASSDRTGGTDTQYFGPGTRLTVL.

This clone appeared a single time. The V call is TRBV13, the J call TRBJ2-1, with 9 positions matching TRBD2. Germline CDR1 is PRHDT and CDR2 is FYEKMQ (reference sequence). The V and J ends lost 5 bases and 0 bases, in that order; junction bases with no gene match: 11. The CDR3 loop spans 18 amino acids. The CDR3 here is CASSTTLLAGNSYNEQFF. In DNA form, the CDR3 reads TGTGCCAGCAGCACAACTTTACTAGCGGGCAACTCCTACAATGAGCAGTTCTTC.

The chain has TRBV6-1 and TRBJ1-5, with 11 bases fitting TRBD1. Germline values: CDR1 MNHNS, CDR2 SASEGT. The CDR3 totals 15 residues. With V trimmed by 3 bases and J by 9 bases, 7 bases remained unmatched. The CDR3 here is CASSDFRTGGWPQHF. The CDR3 DNA sequence: TGTGCCAGCAGTGATTTCAGGACAGGGGGCTGGCCCCAGCATTTT.

This rearrangement joins TRBV6-5 to TRBJ2-7, with D tentatively TRBD2 (6 bases). The V gene lost 2 bases and the J gene lost 2 bases, with 10 bases spanning the gap. Germline CDR1 MNHEY, CDR2 SVGAGI. The CDR3 is 14 residues long. The CDR3 nucleotides are TGTGCCAGCAGTTACAGGAGGGGTCCCTACGAGCAGTACTTC. It translates to CASSYRRGPYEQYF.

This chain links TRBV9 with TRBJ1-3; D remains unclear. The germline CDR1 and CDR2 sequences are SGDLS and YYNGEE. The length of the CDR3 is 15 residues. Between the trimmed V and J ends, which lost 0 bases and 0 bases, there was a span of 7 bases. The chain's CDR3 is CASSVGTPSGNTIYF. CDR3 DNA sequence: TGTGCCAGCAGCGTAGGGACGCCCTCTGGAAACACCATATATTTT.

V gene TRBV5-1 combines with J gene TRBJ2-4; D is possibly TRBD1 (6 bases). The CDR3 runs to 13 residues. In germline, CDR1 is SGHRS, CDR2 YFSETQ. V was cut by 4 bases and J by 7 bases, with 12 bases left in between. The CDR3 spells CASSPGHGNIQYF. The CDR3 DNA reads TGCGCCAGCAGCCCGGGACATGGGAACATTCAGTACTTC.

This clone has only a few counts. The chain carries TRBV6-4 and TRBJ2-1; 11 positions agree with TRBD2. The CDR3 is made up of 15 amino acids. V lost 5 bases and J lost 4; bases outside the gene matches: 4. Germline V gene lookup returns CDR1 MRHNA and CDR2 SNTAGT. The CDR3 loop is CASSSGTSGYNEQFF. DNA for the CDR3: TGTGCCAGCAGTTCCGGGACTAGCGGTTACAATGAGCAGTTCTTC.

The genes are TRBV19 and TRBJ1-2; possibly TRBD1 for D (6 bases). The V end was cut by 3 bases, the J end by 7 bases, with 15 bases between. This CDR3 contains 14 residues. Germline assignment: CDR1 LNHDA and CDR2 SQIVND (reference sequence). DNA for the CDR3: TGTGCCAGTAGTATTGCCAGGGGAGCGAGTGGCTACACCTTC. Translation gives CASSIARGASGYTF.

V gene TRBV30 combines with J gene TRBJ2-7, with 8 positions matching TRBD2. The germline V gene has CDR1 GTSNPN and CDR2 SVGIG (reference sequence). Trimming removed 6 bases from V and 5 bases from J; junction bases left unmatched: 6. This CDR3 contains 12 residues. DNA for the CDR3: TGTGCCTGTGGACACGGGGGGGACGAGCAGTACTTC. Its protein product is CACGHGGDEQYF.

V usage is TRBV5-1 and J usage is TRBJ1-2; TRBD1 agrees at 7 bases. The CDR3 sequence is 14 residues long. With 3 bases clipped from V and 4 bases from J, the junction kept 6 bases outside the gene matches. Germline CDR1 reads SGHRS; CDR2 reads YFSETQ. The CDR3 here is CASSSSGTVYGYTF. Written as DNA, the CDR3 is TGCGCCAGCAGCTCATCCGGGACAGTCTATGGCTACACCTTC.

The chain carries TRBV27 and TRBJ2-7, with D hard to call. V was pared by 5 bases and J by 7 bases, with 12 bases between. The V gene's germline CDR1 is MNHEY and CDR2 SMNVEV (reference sequence). The CDR3 has 12 residues. The CDR3 bases are TGTGCCAGCAGTCCCCGTCCCGGGGAGCAGTACTTC. It yields the protein CASSPRPGEQYF.